What follows are 17 T cell receptor beta chains derived from one specimen sequenced in a study of pediatric ulcerative colitis. Sequencing was performed with immunoSEQ multiplex PCR; in TCRdb, only in-frame clones are kept and a portion is missing. The data contain about 35,000 clones, around 80% of them singletons. Rectal tissue came from one to two pinch biopsies taken at colonoscopy. Sequenced sample: gut tissue. The receptors come from a boy aged 10-17 years with mild ulcerative colitis.

CDR3 sequence: CASRPPGQGGGETQYF. CDR3 coding DNA: TGTGCCAGCAGGCCCCCAGGACAGGGAGGTGGAGAGACCCAGTACTTC. V usage is TRBV2 and J usage is TRBJ2-5; 8 bases line up with TRBD1. The germline gives CDR1 SNHLY, CDR2 FYNNEI. The CDR3 has 16 amino acids. Unmatched junction bases numbered 13, after V lost 6 bases and J lost 4 bases. The variable domain in full, completed from reference TRBV2 and TRBJ2-5, reads EPEVTQTPSHQVTQMGQEVILRCVPISNHLYFYWYRQILGQKVEFLVSFYNNEISEKSEIFDDQFSVERPDGSNFTLKIRSTKLEDSAMYFCASRPPGQGGGETQYFGPGTRLLVL.

This clone was seen only a few times. V usage is TRBV5-8 and J usage is TRBJ2-5, with D possibly being TRBD2 (5 bases). This CDR3 region has 14 residues. V lost 2 bases and J lost 4, with 12 bases in between. CDR1 is SGHTS and CDR2 is YDEGEE in the germline V gene. In DNA, the CDR3 is TGTGCCAGCAGCTTTGCTAGCCGGGTAGAGACCCAGTACTTC. Protein: CASSFASRVETQYF.

This clone was counted a few times. This chain uses TRBV7-8 with TRBJ2-1; D may be TRBD1 or TRBD2 (5 bases each). Germline V gene data show CDR1 as SGHVS and CDR2 as FQNEAQ. CDR3 size: 12 residues. CDR3 nucleotides: TGTTTTTCGGGACCATACGACAATGAGCAGTTCTTC. It is translated as CFSGPYDNEQFF. Drawing the rest from reference TRBV7-8 and TRBJ2-1, the complete variable domain is GAGVSQSPRYKVAKRGQDVALRCDPISGHVSLFWYQQALGQGPEFLTYFQNEAQLDKSGLPSDRFFAERPEGSVSTLKIQRTQQEDSAVYLCFSGPYDNEQFFGPGTRLTVL.

This clone was observed a few times. V and J are TRBV7-2 and TRBJ1-1, with 9 bases fitting TRBD1. V shed 2 bases, J shed 5 bases, and the junction held 6 bases outside the gene matches. The CDR3 loop spans 15 amino acids. Germline CDR1 and CDR2: SGHTA and FQGNSA. CDR3 residues: CASSLTGQGHTEAFF. The CDR3 DNA reads TGTGCCAGCAGCTTAACCGGACAGGGGCATACTGAAGCTTTCTTT.

The J gene is TRBJ1-2, the V gene TRBV7-2; 7 bases are a match to TRBD1. Per the germline V gene, CDR1 is SGHTA and CDR2 is FQGNSA. This CDR3 has 13 amino acids. Trimming cost V 5 bases and J 8 bases; bases outside gene matches: 8. CDR3 amino acids: CASSPSGGEGYTF. CDR3 nucleotides: TGTGCCAGCAGCCCTTCAGGGGGGGAAGGCTACACCTTC. Supplemented by reference TRBV7-2 and TRBJ1-2, the full variable domain reads GAGVSQSPSNKVTEKGKDVELRCDPISGHTALYWYRQSLGQGLEFLIYFQGNSAPDKSGLPSDRFSAERTGGSVSTLTIQRTQQEDSAVYLCASSPSGGEGYTFGSGTRLTVV.

This chain links TRBV5-8 with TRBJ1-6; possible D gene TRBD1, 6 bases. Germline V lookup: CDR1 SGHTS, CDR2 YDEGEE. The CDR3 loop spans 17 amino acids. Between the trimmed V and J ends, which lost 5 bases and 7 bases, there was a span of 22 bases. The DNA of the CDR3 is TGTGCCAGCAGACCCCTGACAGGCTTCACCCCGAATTCACCCCTCCACTTT. Translated: CASRPLTGFTPNSPLHF.

V and J are TRBV7-9 and TRBJ1-1; 10 nucleotides line up with TRBD1. Germline loops: CDR1 SEHNR, CDR2 FQNEAQ (reference sequence). The CDR3 is 15 residues long. The V segment lost 1 base and the J segment 2 bases; nucleotides outside the gene matches: 1. In DNA form, the CDR3 reads TGTGCCAGCAGCTTAGAGACAGGGGGCAACACTGAAGCTTTCTTT. This translates into CASSLETGGNTEAFF.

The CDR3 is CAWSVGGLSGTDTQYF. The CDR3 DNA is TGTGCCTGGAGTGTAGGGGGACTATCGGGCACAGATACGCAGTATTTT. The chain uses TRBV30 and TRBJ2-3; D might be TRBD2 (7 bases). The CDR3 covers 16 residues. CDR1 GTSNPN and CDR2 SVGIG come from the germline V gene (reference sequence). Trimming cost V 0 bases and J 1 base, with 14 bases left between them. Drawing the rest from reference TRBV30 and TRBJ2-3, the complete variable domain is SQTIHQWPATLVQPVGSPLSLECTVEGTSNPNLYWYRQAAGRGLQLLFYSVGIGQISSEVPQNLSASRPQDRQFILSSKKLLLSDSGFYLCAWSVGGLSGTDTQYFGPGTRLTVL.

The V and J genes are TRBV5-6 and TRBJ1-6, with 7 bases that match TRBD1. After removal of 4 bases from V and 7 bases from J, the junction contained 5 bases not matched to a gene. The CDR3 is made up of 14 amino acids. The V gene's germline CDR1 is SGHDT and CDR2 YYEEEE. For the CDR3, the DNA is TGTGCCAGCAGCCTTCCCAGGGGGAATTCACCCCTCCACTTT. It encodes CASSLPRGNSPLHF.

The rearrangement uses TRBV13 and TRBJ1-2; a weak D match, TRBD1 (6 bases). The germline gives CDR1 PRHDT, CDR2 FYEKMQ (reference sequence). The CDR3 is 15 residues long. Trimming took 6 bases from V and 8 from J, leaving 22 bases between them. DNA for the CDR3: TGTGCCAGCAGGCCCTCACTACAGGGCAGACACGGCTACACCTTC. Encoded protein: CASRPSLQGRHGYTF.

The chain has TRBV10-2 and TRBJ2-7; 8 bases map to TRBD2. Germline CDR1 and CDR2: WSHSY and SAAADI. CDR3 length: 16 amino acids. V shed 6 bases, J shed 3 bases, and the junction held 13 bases outside the gene matches. CDR3 sequence (DNA): TGCGCCAGCAGCGACCCGGCACAGGGACTAGACTACGAGCAGTACTTC. This encodes CASSDPAQGLDYEQYF.

V gene TRBV5-1 combines with J gene TRBJ1-1; D is ambiguous. This CDR3 has 13 residues. Germline assignment: CDR1 SGHRS and CDR2 YFSETQ. Trimming pared 3 bases from V and 1 base from J, leaving 7 bases between. CDR3 sequence (DNA): TGCGCCAGCAGCTCGCAGGAGAACACTGAAGCTTTCTTT. This sequence encodes CASSSQENTEAFF.

There are a few counts of this clone. The chain combines TRBV29-1 with TRBJ1-1; TRBD1 aligns across 7 bases. Germline trimming cut 2 bases from V and 4 bases from J; bases unmatched to any gene: 7. From germline, CDR1 is SQVTM and CDR2 ANQGSEA. The CDR3 consists of 14 residues. The CDR3 DNA reads TGCAGCGTTGAAAAGGGGGCCGGGGGCACTGAAGCTTTCTTT. Protein product: CSVEKGAGGTEAFF.

A single count supports this clone. The chain combines TRBV6-1 with TRBJ2-2; TRBD2 might be the D (7 bases). Germline lookup yields CDR1 MNHNS and CDR2 SASEGT. Trimming stripped 10 bases from V and 6 bases from J, with 18 bases between. This CDR3 region has 14 residues. The DNA for the CDR3 is TGTGCCACCGGGGGGCTAATAGGCGCCGGGGAGCTGTTTTTT. Protein: CATGGLIGAGELFF.

The J gene is TRBJ2-2, the V gene TRBV7-2; D gene unclear. Germline V CDR1 and CDR2: SGHTA, FQGNSA. The CDR3 runs 13 residues. Trimming left V 1 base short and J 6 bases short, with 6 bases between. CDR3 nucleotide sequence: TGTGCCAGCAGCTTAGTTAGCCCCGGGGAGCTGTTTTTT. This gives the protein CASSLVSPGELFF.

The chain links TRBV6-7 to TRBJ2-7, with D perhaps matching TRBD2 (5 bases). TRBV6-7 is an ORF, with its function uncertain. V was clipped by 4 bases and J by 3 bases, with 16 bases between them. CDR3 size: 15 residues. In nucleotides, the CDR3 is TGTGCCAGCAGTTTGGACGGGGAAGATTACTACGAGCAGTACTTC. Residues: CASSLDGEDYYEQYF.

The J gene is TRBJ2-7, the V gene TRBV30; a possible D gene is TRBD2 (6 bases). CDR1 is GTSNPN and CDR2 is SVGIG in the germline V gene (reference sequence). There are 16 residues in the CDR3. Trimming removed 3 bases from V and 5 bases from J, with 23 bases in between. In nucleotides, the CDR3 is TGTGCCTGGAGCGGGAGTGGGGGATGGAGCGGCCACGAGCAGTACTTC. Residues: CAWSGSGGWSGHEQYF.